This T cell receptor (beta chain) came from a study of OX40 agonist ivuxolimab in advanced cancers. Libraries were prepared by immunoSEQ multiplex PCR; TCRdb keeps only in-frame clonotypes and omits some of them. Found here are around 17,000 clones, around four fifths of them singletons; the top ten hold 9% to 15%. The CDR3 is 13 residues long. Trimming removed 4 bases from V and 4 bases from J, with 11 bases in between. Germline V gene data show CDR1 as SGHTA and CDR2 as FQGNSA. Whole-study results and caveats: Compared with CD4+, CD8+ T cells on average had more expanded clones. At doses 0.1 to 3.0 mg/kg, CD4+ and CD8+ clones expanded. Some of the nonresponding patients also showed low levels of normalized T-cell clonal expansion.

Details on this clone: Its target is unknown.

Sequenced here: CD4+ or CD8+ T cells sorted from blood, sampled in a trial of the OX40 agonist ivuxolimab. The TCR originated in an adult with an advanced solid tumor such as melanoma, head and neck, liver or kidney cancer. V gene TRBV7-2 combines with J gene TRBJ2-7; maybe TRBD2 (5 bases). The chain's CDR3 is CASSSDSLYEQYF. The DNA of the CDR3 is TGTGCCAGCAGCTCGGACTCTCTGTACGAGCAGTACTTC.